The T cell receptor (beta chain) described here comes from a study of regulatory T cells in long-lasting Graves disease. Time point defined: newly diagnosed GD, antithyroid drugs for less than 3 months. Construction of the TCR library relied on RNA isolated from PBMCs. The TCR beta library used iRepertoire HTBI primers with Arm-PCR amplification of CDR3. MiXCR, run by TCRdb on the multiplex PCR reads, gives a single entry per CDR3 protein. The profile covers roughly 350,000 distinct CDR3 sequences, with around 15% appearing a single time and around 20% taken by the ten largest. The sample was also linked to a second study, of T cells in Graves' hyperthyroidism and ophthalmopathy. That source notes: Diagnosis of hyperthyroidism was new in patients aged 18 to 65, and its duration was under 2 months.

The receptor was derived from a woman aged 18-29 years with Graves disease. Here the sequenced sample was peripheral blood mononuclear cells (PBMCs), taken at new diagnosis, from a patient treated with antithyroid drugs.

This CDR3 reads CASSSRDAYGYTF. CDR3 sequence (DNA): TGTGCCAGCAGTTCCAGGGATGCCTATGGCTACACCTTC. The V call is TRBV11-2, the J call TRBJ1-2, with D tentatively TRBD1 (5 bases). V dropped 6 bases and J dropped 4 bases, with 12 bases sitting between them. Per germline, CDR1 SGHAT and CDR2 FQNNGV. CDR3 length equals 13 residues.